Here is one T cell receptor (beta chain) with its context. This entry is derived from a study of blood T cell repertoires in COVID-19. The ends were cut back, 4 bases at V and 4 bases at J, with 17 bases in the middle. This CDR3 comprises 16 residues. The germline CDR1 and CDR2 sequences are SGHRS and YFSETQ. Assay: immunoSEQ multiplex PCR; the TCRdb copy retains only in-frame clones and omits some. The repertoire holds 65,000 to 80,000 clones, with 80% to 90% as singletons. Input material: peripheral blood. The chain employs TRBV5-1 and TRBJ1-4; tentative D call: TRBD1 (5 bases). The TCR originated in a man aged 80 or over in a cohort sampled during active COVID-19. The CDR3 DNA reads TGCGCCAGCAGCCCGGGGCCCTGGGGGGGTAATGAAAAACTGTTTTTT. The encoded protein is CASSPGPWGGNEKLFF.